One sample yielded the 3 T cell receptor beta chains listed below, sequenced in a study of shared clonotypes between healthy human individuals. Clones were read by immunoSEQ multiplex PCR, and TCRdb kept only the in-frame ones, dropping some. The table has 550,000 to 850,000 clones, approximately 77% seen once. The sample was memory CD4+ T cells sorted from blood. Subset here: CD45RA-negative fraction. The source is a woman aged 25-40 years in good health.

The chain employs TRBV2 and TRBJ2-3; D remains unclear. Germline CDR1 reads SNHLY; CDR2 reads FYNNEI. This CDR3 has 15 amino acids. Trimming removed 4 bases from V and 3 bases from J, with 14 bases in between. The CDR3 bases are TGTGCCAGCAGTGGACATCCTCTGGTAACAGATACGCAGTATTTT. This codes for CASSGHPLVTDTQYF.

The chain carries TRBV5-1 and TRBJ1-6, with TRBD1 matching 10 bases. The CDR3 consists of 15 residues. CDR1 is SGHRS and CDR2 is YFSETQ in the germline V gene. J lost 5 bases, V lost 3 bases, and 2 bases had no gene match. The chain's CDR3 is CASSSGQGDNSPLHF. The CDR3 region has the DNA TGCGCCAGCAGCTCTGGACAGGGGGATAATTCACCCCTCCACTTT.

The gene calls are TRBV18 and TRBJ1-1, with TRBD1 matching 7 bases. Germline V CDR1 and CDR2: KGHSH, LQKENI. V was clipped by 2 bases and J by 3 bases; unmatched bases: 6. The CDR3 is 15 amino acids. The CDR3: CASSPGRGLDTEAFF. The CDR3 DNA sequence: TGTGCCAGCTCACCAGGGAGGGGGCTGGACACTGAAGCTTTCTTT. The entire variable domain, with the rest obtained from reference TRBV18 and TRBJ1-1, is as follows: NAGVMQNPRHLVRRRGQEARLRCSPMKGHSHVYWYRQLPEEGLKFMVYLQKENIIDESGMPKERFSAEFPKEGPSILRIQQVVRGDSAAYFCASSPGRGLDTEAFFGQGTRLTVV.